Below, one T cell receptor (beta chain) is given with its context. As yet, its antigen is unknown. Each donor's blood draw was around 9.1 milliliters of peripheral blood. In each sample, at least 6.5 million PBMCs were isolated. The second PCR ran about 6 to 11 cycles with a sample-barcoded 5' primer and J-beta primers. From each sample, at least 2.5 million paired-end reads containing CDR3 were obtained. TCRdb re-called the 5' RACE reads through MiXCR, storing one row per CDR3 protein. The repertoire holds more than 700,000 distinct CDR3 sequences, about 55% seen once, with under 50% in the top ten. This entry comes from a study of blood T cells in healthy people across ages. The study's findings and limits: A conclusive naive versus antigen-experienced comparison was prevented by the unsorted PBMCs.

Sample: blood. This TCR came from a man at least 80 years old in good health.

The DNA for the CDR3 is TGTGCCAGCAGCTTAGCTACTAGCGGGCCCCTCTACGAGCAGTACTTC. This encodes CASSLATSGPLYEQYF. The chain recombines TRBV7-2 with TRBJ2-5; the match to TRBD2 covers 9 bases. The J call may not be correct, given that the DNA end is closer to TRBJ2-7. The germline gives CDR1 SGHTA, CDR2 FQGNSA. This CDR3 has 16 residues.